This T cell receptor (beta chain) was identified in a study of T cells expressing NK-cell markers. Looking at the study overall: Seven HCMV-seropositive donors and one seronegative donor made up the eight sequenced donors.

Overall study findings and caveats: Researchers report these clonotypes also headed the CD3+CD56-NKG2C+ fraction in four donors. HCMV specificity was not established for the expanded NKG2C+ T cell clones. Each of about 6 donors carried dominant NKG2C+ clonotypes accounting for roughly 1.0-7.5% of CD8+ T cells.

Following a re-call of the 5' RACE reads, TCRdb has one entry per CDR3 protein and lacks DNA. Its listing shows about 550,000 distinct CDR3 sequences. The V gene's germline CDR1 is DFQATT and CDR2 SNEGSKA (reference sequence). CDR3 length equals 16 residues. For this clonotype: Antigen unknown.

The specimen sequenced was blood T cells: a sorted CD56 or NKG2C T cell subset, CD4+ or CD8+ T cells, or bulk PBMC T cells (not recorded which). V gene TRBV20-1 combines with J gene TRBJ2-1; no DNA is available, so the TRBD2 call from TCRdb remains unchecked. The clonotype was recovered from a man aged 18 to 30 in good health. This CDR3 reads CSASLRATSGTHEQFF.